This passage covers 10 T cell receptor beta chains from one sample sequenced in a study of blood T cell repertoires in COVID-19 (dated by TCRdb to between 2020 and 2021). Library preparation was by the immunoSEQ multiplex PCR assay. Entries here come from immuneACCESS through TCRdb and include only in-frame sequences with V and J called. Some clones fail to appear in such tables; in the studies checked, an unresolved V gene covers under half of the shortfall, and the cause of the remainder is unknown. The sample table records 160,000 or so clones; around 90% of these occur just once. The biggest ten clones account for roughly 2.3% of the sample. Sequencing was carried out using peripheral blood. Receptor source: a man in his late teens or twenties with acute or convalescent COVID-19.

The V call is TRBV7-2, the J call TRBJ1-2; possible D gene TRBD1, 6 bases. Between the trimmed V and J ends, which lost 5 bases and 3 bases, there was a span of 13 bases. The CDR3 consists of 14 residues. Per germline, CDR1 SGHTA and CDR2 FQGNSA. DNA of the CDR3: TGTGCCAGCAGCCCTATACAGGGCTACTATGGCTACACCTTC. It yields the protein CASSPIQGYYGYTF. The full variable domain, completed using reference TRBV7-2 and TRBJ1-2, is GAGVSQSPSNKVTEKGKDVELRCDPISGHTALYWYRQSLGQGLEFLIYFQGNSAPDKSGLPSDRFSAERTGGSVSTLTIQRTQQEDSAVYLCASSPIQGYYGYTFGSGTRLTVV.

The V and J genes are TRBV7-9 and TRBJ2-1; D is uncertain. The V gene's germline CDR1 is SEHNR and CDR2 FQNEAQ (reference sequence). This CDR3 is built from 14 residues. With 2 bases removed from V and 4 bases from J, the gap between germline ends came to 9 bases. The CDR3 sequence is CASSLSLIYNEQFF. CDR3 bases: TGTGCCAGCAGCTTATCACTGATTTACAATGAGCAGTTCTTC.

The chain uses TRBV9 and TRBJ1-5; tentatively, D is TRBD1 (5 bases). V shed 1 base and J shed 7 bases, with 12 bases lying between them. Per the germline V gene, CDR1 is SGDLS and CDR2 is YYNGEE. The length of the CDR3 is 14 residues. The DNA of the CDR3 is TGTGCCAGCAGCGTATCCACGGGGGGACAGCCCCAGCATTTT. Its protein product is CASSVSTGGQPQHF.

On this clone itself: Other nucleotide sequences from this sample produce the same CDR3. This sequence joins TRBV20-1 and TRBJ2-7, with a tentative D call TRBD2 (5 bases). The V end was cut by 6 bases, the J end by 4 bases, with 10 bases between. The CDR3 is made up of 11 amino acids. Germline loops: CDR1 DFQATT, CDR2 SNEGSKA (reference sequence). CDR3 in amino acids: CSAPRGYEQYF. CDR3 in DNA: TGCAGTGCCCCCCGGGGATACGAGCAGTACTTC.

V is TRBV4-1 and J is TRBJ2-7, with TRBD2 matching over 14 bases. The CDR3 totals 20 residues. The germline CDR1 and CDR2 sequences are MGHRA and YSYEKL. Germline trimming cut 4 bases from V and 0 bases from J; bases unmatched to any gene: 14. CDR3 sequence: CASSPLDWTSGGLLSYEQYF. Here the CDR3 DNA reads TGCGCCAGCAGCCCCCTCGACTGGACTAGCGGGGGGCTTCTCTCCTACGAGCAGTACTTC.

This clone was recorded a few times. J is TRBJ1-2 and V is TRBV30; TRBD1 matches at 9 bases. The CDR3 loop spans 16 amino acids. The V segment lost 0 bases and the J segment 4 bases; nucleotides outside the gene matches: 9. Germline CDR1 and CDR2: GTSNPN and SVGIG (reference sequence). CDR3 in amino acids: CAWSVGGQGRSYGYTF. DNA of the CDR3: TGTGCCTGGAGTGTTGGGGGACAGGGTCGAAGCTATGGCTACACCTTC.

V usage is TRBV25-1 and J usage is TRBJ2-3, with 8 bases lining up with TRBD1. The trim removed 5 bases at V and 1 base at J, leaving 2 bases unmatched. The germline V gene encodes CDR1 MGHDK and CDR2 SYGVNS. The CDR3 length is 14 residues. CDR3 nucleotide sequence: TGTGCCAGCAGTAAGACAGGGGGCACAGATACGCAGTATTTT. It encodes CASSKTGGTDTQYF.

The chain couples TRBV6-2 or TRBV6-3 to TRBJ1-5; 8 bases map to TRBD1. J gave up 5 bases and V 5 bases, and 11 bases lay outside the gene matches. The CDR3 is made up of 16 amino acids. CDR1 and CDR2 from the germline V gene are MNHEY and SVGEGT. The CDR3 DNA reads as TGTGCCAGCAGTGATACCTGGGACAGGCAATATCAGCCCCAGCATTTT. As protein: CASSDTWDRQYQPQHF.

The chain has TRBV18 and TRBJ1-1; TRBD1 matches 7 bases. This CDR3 has 16 amino acids. Germline CDR1 is KGHSH and CDR2 is LQKENI. Trimming at V came to 4 bases and at J to 0 bases, leaving 8 bases not matched to a gene. The CDR3 DNA reads as TGTGCCAGCTCACGACAGGGAGGAGTAATGAACACTGAAGCTTTCTTT. It codes for CASSRQGGVMNTEAFF.

This chain joins TRBV6-5 and TRBJ2-2; possibly TRBD1 for D (6 bases). V shed 6 bases and J shed 3 bases, with 14 bases lying between them. The CDR3 totals 15 residues. Per the germline V gene, CDR1 is MNHEY and CDR2 is SVGAGI. The DNA for the CDR3 is TGTGCCAGCAGGCGAGAACAGGGTTACACCGGGGAGCTGTTTTTT. It is translated as CASRREQGYTGELFF.